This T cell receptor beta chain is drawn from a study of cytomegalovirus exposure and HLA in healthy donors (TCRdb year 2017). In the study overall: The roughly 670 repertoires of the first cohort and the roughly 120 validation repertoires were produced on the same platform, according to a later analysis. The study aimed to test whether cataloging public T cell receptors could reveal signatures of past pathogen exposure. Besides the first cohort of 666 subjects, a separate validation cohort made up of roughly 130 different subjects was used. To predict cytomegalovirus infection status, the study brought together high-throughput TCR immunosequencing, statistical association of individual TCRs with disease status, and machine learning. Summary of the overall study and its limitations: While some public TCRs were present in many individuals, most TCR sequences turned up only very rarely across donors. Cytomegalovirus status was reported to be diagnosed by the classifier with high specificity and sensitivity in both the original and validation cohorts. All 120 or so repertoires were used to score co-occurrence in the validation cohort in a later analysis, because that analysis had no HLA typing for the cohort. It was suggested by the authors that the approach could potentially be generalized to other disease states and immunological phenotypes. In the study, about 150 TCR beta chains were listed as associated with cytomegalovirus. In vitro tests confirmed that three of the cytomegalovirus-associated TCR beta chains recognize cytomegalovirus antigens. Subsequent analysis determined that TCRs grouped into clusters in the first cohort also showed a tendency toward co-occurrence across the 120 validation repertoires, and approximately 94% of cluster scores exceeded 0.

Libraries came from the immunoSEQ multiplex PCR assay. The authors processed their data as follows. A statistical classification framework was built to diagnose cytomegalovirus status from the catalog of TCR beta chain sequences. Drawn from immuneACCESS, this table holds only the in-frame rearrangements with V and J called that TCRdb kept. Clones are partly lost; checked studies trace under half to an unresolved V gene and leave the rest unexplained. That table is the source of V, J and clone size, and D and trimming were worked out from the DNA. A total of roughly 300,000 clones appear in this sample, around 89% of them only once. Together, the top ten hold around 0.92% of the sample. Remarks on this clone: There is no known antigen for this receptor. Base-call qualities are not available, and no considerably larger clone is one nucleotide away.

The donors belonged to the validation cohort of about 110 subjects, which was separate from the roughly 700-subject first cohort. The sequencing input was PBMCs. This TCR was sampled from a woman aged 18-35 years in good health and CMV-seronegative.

CDR3 protein: CATSRAGSGQETQYF. The sequenced DNA: TGTGCCACCAGCAGAGCTGGTAGCGGGCAAGAGACCCAGTACTTC. In this chain, TRBV15 is recombined with TRBJ2-5; 7 of the junction bases match TRBD2. The germline V gene encodes CDR1 LNHNV and CDR2 YYDKDF (reference sequence). For this chain, trimming is 1 base at the V end and 2 bases at the J end, and the number of junction bases without a gene match is 4. The CDR3 runs 15 amino acids, cysteine and phenylalanine included. The read is trimmed to its CDR3 DNA, 45 bases read in frame from base 1.